This T cell receptor beta chain is drawn from a study of blood T cells in healthy people across ages. General study results and limits: Age brought a roughly linear fall in TCR beta diversity measured per million T cells.

Concerning this clonotype: Its antigen is unknown.

V shed 0 bases and J shed 5 bases, with 13 bases lying between them. This CDR3 spans 15 amino acids. Looked up from germline, CDR1 is MNHEY and CDR2 is SVGAGI. Primers used in a second PCR of roughly 7 to 11 cycles were a sample-barcoded 5' primer and a J-beta primer mix. A template-switch adaptor containing 12 random nucleotides labeled each cDNA molecule. TCRdb called the 5' RACE reads again in MiXCR, with one record for every CDR3 protein. The sample comprises roughly 800,000 distinct CDR3 sequences, 20% to 30% of which are singletons, and around 3% rests with the top ten. Each donor gave 9 to 10 milliliters of peripheral blood. The sample also formed part of further work on T cells of mothers and their children. From that study: When mothers and children were related, their normalized repertoire overlap, which was always slightly higher, did not differ significantly from that of unrelated pairs.

The sequence derives from a boy aged 5 to 17 in good health. The sequenced sample consisted of blood. The chain carries TRBV6-5 and TRBJ1-2, with D hard to call. DNA of the CDR3: TGTGCCAGCAGTTACTCTGACGGGCAGATATATGGCTACACCTTC. As protein: CASSYSDGQIYGYTF.